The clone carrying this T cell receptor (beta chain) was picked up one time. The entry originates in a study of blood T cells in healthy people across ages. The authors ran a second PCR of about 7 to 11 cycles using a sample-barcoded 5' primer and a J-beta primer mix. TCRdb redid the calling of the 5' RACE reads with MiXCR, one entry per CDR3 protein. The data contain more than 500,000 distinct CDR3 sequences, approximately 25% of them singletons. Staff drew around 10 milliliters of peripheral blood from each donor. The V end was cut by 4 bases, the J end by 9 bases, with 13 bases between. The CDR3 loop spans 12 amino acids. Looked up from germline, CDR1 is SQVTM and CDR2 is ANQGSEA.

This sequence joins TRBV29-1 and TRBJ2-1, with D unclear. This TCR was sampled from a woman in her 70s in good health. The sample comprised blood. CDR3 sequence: CSVAPSMAEQFF. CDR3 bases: TGCAGCGTTGCACCCAGCATGGCTGAGCAGTTCTTC.